This TCR beta chain came from a study of T cell changes during pregnancy in multiple sclerosis. The CDR3 has 13 residues. Germline loops: CDR1 SGHVS, CDR2 FNYEAQ. Trimming took off 3 bases at V and 5 bases at J, with 10 bases between the two ends. The method was immunoSEQ multiplex PCR; TCRdb's version includes in-frame clones alone and lacks a portion of them. The table records 64,000 or so clones, 96% of them present only once. The chain combines TRBV7-6 with TRBJ1-1, with TRBD1 as a possible D gene (5 bases). Material: CD8+ T cells from peripheral blood mononuclear cells, obtained after pregnancy. This clonotype was obtained from a female donor with multiple sclerosis, enrolled in a pregnancy study. The CDR3 reads CASSFGEGTEAFF. The CDR3 DNA reads as TGTGCCAGCAGCTTTGGGGAGGGGACTGAAGCTTTCTTT. The variable domain in full, completed from reference TRBV7-6 and TRBJ1-1, reads GAGVSQSPRYKVTKRGQDVALRCDPISGHVSLYWYRQALGQGPEFLTYFNYEAQQDKSGLPNDRFSAERPEGSISTLTIQRTEQRDSAMYRCASSFGEGTEAFFGQGTRLTVV.